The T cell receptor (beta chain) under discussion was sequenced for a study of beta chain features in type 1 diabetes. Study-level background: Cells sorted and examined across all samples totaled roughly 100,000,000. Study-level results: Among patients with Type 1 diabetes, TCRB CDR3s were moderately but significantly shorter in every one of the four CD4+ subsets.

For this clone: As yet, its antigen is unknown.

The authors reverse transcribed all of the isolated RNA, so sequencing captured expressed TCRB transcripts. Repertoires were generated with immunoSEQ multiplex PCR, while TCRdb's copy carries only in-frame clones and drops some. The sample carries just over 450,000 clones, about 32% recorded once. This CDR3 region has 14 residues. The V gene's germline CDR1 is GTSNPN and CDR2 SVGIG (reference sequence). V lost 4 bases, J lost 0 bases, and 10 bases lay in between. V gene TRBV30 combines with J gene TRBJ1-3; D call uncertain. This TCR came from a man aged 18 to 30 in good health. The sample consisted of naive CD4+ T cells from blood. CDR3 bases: TGTGCCTGGACGGTTGTGCCCTCTGGAAACACCATATATTTT. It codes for CAWTVVPSGNTIYF.